The 5 T cell receptor beta chains presented below share a single source sample, sequenced in a study of blood T cell repertoires in COVID-19. Sequencing was performed with immunoSEQ multiplex PCR; in TCRdb, only in-frame clones are kept and a portion is missing. This sample has 250,000 to 300,000 clones, with roughly 90% found just once. What was sequenced was peripheral blood. The receptors stem from a woman aged 25 to 39 with active or convalescent COVID-19.

The rearrangement uses TRBV4-1 and TRBJ1-3, with 9 bases that match TRBD1. This CDR3 region has 15 residues. Germline assignment: CDR1 MGHRA and CDR2 YSYEKL. The junction had 5 bases not matched to a gene; V was cut back by 4 bases and J by 4 bases. The CDR3 loop is CASSRGTGRGNTIYF. The DNA for the CDR3 is TGCGCCAGCAGCCGTGGGACAGGGAGGGGAAACACCATATATTTT.

The rearrangement uses TRBV19 and TRBJ1-5, with D perhaps TRBD1 (5 bases). The germline V gene has CDR1 LNHDA and CDR2 SQIVND (reference sequence). This CDR3 contains 14 residues. The V end lost 6 bases, the J end lost 9 bases, and 18 bases lay between the germline ends. The DNA for the CDR3 is TGTGCCAGTAGGCCCCTCGGGGGAATTGTGCCCCAGCATTTT. Amino acid sequence: CASRPLGGIVPQHF.

This clone was found a few times. The chain has TRBV4-1 and TRBJ1-5; D is undetermined. Germline V lookup: CDR1 MGHRA, CDR2 YSYEKL. Trimming removed 0 bases at V and 0 bases at J, with 15 bases between. The CDR3 totals 18 residues. The CDR3 DNA reads TGCGCCAGCAGCCAAGATTACGGGGTCTGGGCTAGCAATCAGCCCCAGCATTTT. This codes for CASSQDYGVWASNQPQHF.

This clone was counted a few times. This rearrangement joins TRBV5-4 to TRBJ1-1; D call uncertain. Germline CDR1 and CDR2: SGHNT and YYREEE (reference sequence). The CDR3 has 12 amino acids. V lost 9 bases and J lost 0, with 9 bases in between. CDR3 protein: CATGLVNTEAFF. CDR3 coding DNA: TGTGCCACTGGACTGGTGAACACTGAAGCTTTCTTT.

The J gene is TRBJ2-7, the V gene TRBV24-1; possibly TRBD1 for D (6 bases). The CDR3 covers 13 residues. Trimming shortened V by 3 bases and J by 6 bases, and 11 bases separated the two germline ends. From germline, CDR1 is KGHDR and CDR2 SFDVKD. The DNA of the CDR3 is TGTGCCACCAGTGATCGTAACAGGGTCGAGCAGTACTTC. As protein: CATSDRNRVEQYF.